The clone carrying this T cell receptor beta chain was found a few times. Its cognate antigen is unknown. This sample was taken from a study of cytomegalovirus exposure and HLA in healthy donors. The study, taken as a whole, reports: With further analysis later on, most CMV-associated TCR beta chains appeared HLA-restricted.

CDR3 length equals 15 residues. The V gene's germline CDR1 is MNHEY and CDR2 SVGAGI. Between the trimmed V and J ends, which lost 6 bases and 5 bases, there was a span of 18 bases. It was with 60 Vbeta and 13 Jbeta primers that the PCR ran. Some clones are missing from TCRdb's copy, which holds only in-frame ones; the method was immunoSEQ multiplex PCR. The sample lists roughly 200,000 clones; under 9.5% were seen once. The rearrangement links TRBV6-5 to TRBJ2-3, with D possibly TRBD1 on 6 matching bases. The sequenced sample consisted of PBMCs. This TCR was recovered from a woman aged 25 to 39 in good health and CMV-seropositive. CDR3 DNA sequence: TGTGCCAGCAGCGTAGGACAGATGGTAGGAGATACGCAGTATTTT. This encodes CASSVGQMVGDTQYF.